These 2 T cell receptor beta chains came from one sample sequenced in a study of blood T cell repertoires in COVID-19. Measured with immunoSEQ multiplex PCR; TCRdb has only the in-frame clones, and not every one. This table holds roughly 40,000 clones, 75% to 90% found once. Sequenced input: peripheral blood. These receptors all come from a man younger than 45 with active or convalescent COVID-19.

The chain links TRBV5-6 to TRBJ2-1; 8 bases are a match to TRBD2. J gave up 2 bases and V 0 bases, and 4 bases lay outside the gene matches. Germline CDR1 and CDR2: SGHDT and YYEEEE. There are 16 residues in the CDR3. CDR3 sequence (DNA): TGTGCCAGCAGCTTGGGAATCGGGGGGGCCTACAATGAGCAGTTCTTC. This codes for CASSLGIGGAYNEQFF.

This sequence joins TRBV5-1 and TRBJ1-1; 7 nucleotides align to TRBD1. The ends lost 0 bases at V and 1 base at J; junction bases unmatched: 9. The V gene's germline CDR1 is SGHRS and CDR2 YFSETQ. This CDR3 spans 17 amino acids. CDR3 residues: CASSLADDRVRNTEAFF. The CDR3 nucleotides read TGCGCCAGCAGCTTGGCCGATGACAGGGTTAGGAACACTGAAGCTTTCTTT.